Included here is one T cell receptor beta chain sequence, with context. The target antigen is unknown. All patients relapsed after autologous stem cell transplantation, and brentuximab vedotin exposure varied. The CDR3 covers 15 residues. Trimming stripped 0 bases from V and 7 bases from J, with 10 bases between. Germline CDR1 LNHNV, CDR2 YYDKDF (reference sequence). The data were produced by immunoSEQ multiplex PCR, yet TCRdb's version contains in-frame clones alone and is incomplete. The sample has about 23,000 clones; less than 85% are singletons. The entry originates in a study of PD-1 blockade in classical Hodgkin lymphoma. Study outcomes and limitations: Diversity similar to that of newly diagnosed patients was seen at baseline in complete responders. Patients excluded were those beginning nivolumab under 1 year after ASCT. CD4+ TCR diversity, unlike CD8+, rose significantly by C4D1.

This receptor was obtained from a human donor with classical Hodgkin lymphoma. Here the sequenced sample was peripheral blood mononuclear cells (PBMCs), taken before the second cycle of nivolumab. J is TRBJ1-6 and V is TRBV15; no clear D gene. This CDR3 reads CATSREAGWNSPLHF. Written as DNA, the CDR3 is TGTGCCACCAGCAGAGAGGCAGGATGGAATTCACCCCTCCACTTT.